The entry below describes one TCR beta chain. The antigen is undetermined. Clones were sequenced by immunoSEQ multiplex PCR, and TCRdb holds only the in-frame ones, with some missing. Of 75,000 to 90,000 clones in the sample, approximately 85% are singletons; the top ten hold 10% to 15%. The sample originates from a study of T cell responses to AZD1222 COVID-19 vaccine. The CDR3 consists of 13 residues. The V end was cut by 3 bases, the J end by 4 bases, with 8 bases between. CDR1 is LGHDT, CDR2 YNNKEL, per germline (reference sequence). Study findings and constraints: Spike-spanning, vaccine-associated CD4 TCRs were dominant at 160-218 and 743-854.

This rearrangement joins TRBV3-1 (or the pseudogene TRBV3-2) to TRBJ2-3; weak D call: TRBD1 (5 bases). The source of this sequence is an adult in good health. Here the sequenced sample was peripheral blood, taken on day 0 of AZD1222 vaccination. CDR3 in amino acids: CASSQPGPDTQYF. The CDR3 DNA sequence: TGTGCCAGCAGCCAGCCAGGGCCAGATACGCAGTATTTT.